This T cell receptor (beta chain) is drawn from a study of T cell repertoires in cytomegalovirus infection. General study findings and limits: HLA-C-restricted, CMV-specific TCR beta clonotypes were dominant ex vivo.

There are many counts of this clonotype. Its antigen is unidentified. TCRdb reprocessed the reads via MiXCR and lists one record per CDR3 protein. The repertoire holds about 310,000 distinct CDR3 sequences, with 15% to 20% as singletons. Deletions cut 5 bases from V and 0 bases from J, with 8 bases between. Germline CDR1 and CDR2: SGHTA and FQGNSA. The CDR3 covers 14 residues. The sequenced sample consisted of PBMCs. V is TRBV7-2 and J is TRBJ2-4, with no clear D. This TCR was recovered from a human donor in good health (CMV status not recorded). Some clones in this sample may be carry-over from other donors' samples. The CDR3 nucleotides read TGTGCCAGCAGCCATGGAGTAGCCAAAAACATTCAGTACTTC. This encodes CASSHGVAKNIQYF. Drawing the rest from reference TRBV7-2 and TRBJ2-4, the complete variable domain is GAGVSQSPSNKVTEKGKDVELRCDPISGHTALYWYRQSLGQGLEFLIYFQGNSAPDKSGLPSDRFSAERTGGSVSTLTIQRTQQEDSAVYLCASSHGVAKNIQYFGAGTRLSVL.